These 16 T cell receptor beta chains came from one sample sequenced in a study of PD-1 blockade in classical Hodgkin lymphoma. The repertoire was sequenced with immunoSEQ multiplex PCR; TCRdb's copy has only in-frame clones and lacks some. This table holds about 90,000 clones, around nine tenths found once. Time point given: cycle 4 day 1 (C4D1), after more than 5 weeks of nivolumab. Each patient relapsed following autologous stem cell transplantation, and prior brentuximab vedotin exposure differed. Sequencing used peripheral blood mononuclear cells (PBMCs), obtained before the fourth cycle of nivolumab. Source of these receptors: a human donor with classical Hodgkin lymphoma.

The chain joins TRBV7-8 to TRBJ2-5; 15 positions match TRBD2. This CDR3 has 22 amino acids. Germline CDR1 and CDR2: SGHVS and FQNEAQ. The trim removed 3 bases at V and 3 bases at J, leaving 20 bases unmatched. The DNA of the CDR3 is TGTGCCAGCAGCTTTGGGATTCCGAGCCCGGGACTAGCGGGGGGAATGGAAGAGACCCAGTACTTC. Its translation: CASSFGIPSPGLAGGMEETQYF.

This chain links TRBV7-2 with TRBJ1-2, with D tentatively TRBD1 (6 bases). Trimming took 6 bases from V and 8 from J, leaving 13 bases between them. This CDR3 is 12 amino acids long. In germline, CDR1 is SGHTA, CDR2 FQGNSA. The CDR3 sequence: CASRYGGQGYTF. As DNA, the CDR3 is TGTGCCAGCAGGTACGGGGGCCAAGGCTACACCTTC.

The chain uses TRBV5-4 and TRBJ1-4, with 7 bases that match TRBD1. CDR3 size: 14 residues. From germline, CDR1 is SGHNT and CDR2 YYREEE (reference sequence). With 4 bases clipped from V and 7 bases from J, the junction kept 7 bases outside the gene matches. The CDR3 here is CASSGGQPSEKLFF. The CDR3 nucleotides read TGTGCCAGCAGCGGGGGACAGCCGAGTGAAAAACTGTTTTTT.

This sequence joins TRBV19 and TRBJ2-1; the match to TRBD1 covers 8 bases. Germline V gene sequence: CDR1 LNHDA, CDR2 SQIVND (reference sequence). This CDR3 is 15 amino acids long. V gave up 1 base and J gave up 6 bases; unmatched junction bases: 5. CDR3 in DNA: TGTGCCAGTAGTATAGGGACAGGGCCGGGCAATGAGCAGTTCTTC. Translated, it gives CASSIGTGPGNEQFF.

This clone occurred a few times. The V and J genes are TRBV30 and TRBJ1-5; D is unresolved. In germline, CDR1 is GTSNPN, CDR2 SVGIG (reference sequence). Trimming took 2 bases from V and 11 from J, leaving 10 bases between them. This CDR3 is 11 amino acids long. The CDR3 nucleotides are TGTGCCTGGAGTAACGAGTGGTCCCAGCATTTT. Translation gives CAWSNEWSQHF.

J is TRBJ1-1 and V is TRBV4-1; unclear D gene. From germline, CDR1 is MGHRA and CDR2 YSYEKL. With 0 bases removed from V and 4 bases from J, the gap between germline ends came to 15 bases. CDR3 length: 16 residues. The CDR3 coding sequence is TGCGCCAGCAGCCAAGATAAAGGCAGGAGTGGCACTGAAGCTTTCTTT. It encodes CASSQDKGRSGTEAFF.

The genes are TRBV5-1 and TRBJ2-5; possible D gene TRBD2, 5 bases. Germline CDR1 and CDR2: SGHRS and YFSETQ. The CDR3 contains 12 residues. V was cut by 4 bases and J by 4 bases, with 8 bases left in between. Here the CDR3 DNA reads TGCGCCAGCAGCCTTGCGGGAGAGACCCAGTACTTC. Its translation is CASSLAGETQYF.

CDR3 in DNA: TGTGCCAGCAGCCTTATCAGAGAGGGGGTTGGCGGGGAGCTGTTTTTT. It codes for CASSLIREGVGGELFF. The chain carries TRBV11-2 and TRBJ2-2, with a tentative D call TRBD1 (6 bases). Germline CDR1 SGHAT, CDR2 FQNNGV. The V gene lost 5 bases and the J gene lost 7 bases, with 20 bases spanning the gap. The CDR3 extends over 16 amino acids.

This chain joins TRBV4-3 and TRBJ2-1, with 15 nucleotides matching TRBD2. The CDR3 sequence is 17 residues long. CDR1 and CDR2 from the germline V gene are LGHNA and YSLEER. The ends lost 3 bases at V and 9 bases at J; junction bases unmatched: 9. This CDR3 is CASSHPGLAGGESEQFF. The DNA for the CDR3 is TGCGCCAGCAGCCACCCCGGACTAGCGGGGGGGGAGTCTGAGCAGTTCTTC.

The count of this clone is one. The junction and the germline gene differ at one end; a read error may be behind it. The rearrangement links TRBV19 to TRBJ1-4, with unresolved D. This CDR3 spans 13 amino acids. Germline lookup yields CDR1 LNHDA and CDR2 SQIVND (reference sequence). CDR3: CASSSNPEEKLVF. CDR3 sequence (DNA): TGTGCCAGTAGTTCTAATCCGGAAGAAAAACTGGTTTTT.

The chain is built from TRBV4-3 and TRBJ2-5, with a possible D match to TRBD2 (5 bases). Trimming removed 2 bases at V and 0 bases at J, with 7 bases between. The V gene's germline CDR1 is LGHNA and CDR2 YSLEER. The CDR3 is 14 residues long. The CDR3 nucleotides read TGCGCCAGCAGCCAAACGGGGTACCAAGAGACCCAGTACTTC. Translating it yields CASSQTGYQETQYF.

The sample holds one count of this clone. J is TRBJ1-2 and V is TRBV19; D unresolved. V gave up 10 bases and J gave up 4 bases, with 13 bases separating them. Germline V CDR1 and CDR2: LNHDA, SQIVND (reference sequence). The CDR3 extends over 12 amino acids. The chain's CDR3 is CAIRGFGYGYTF. DNA of the CDR3: TGTGCCATCCGAGGTTTTGGCTATGGCTACACCTTC.

The rearrangement links TRBV6-1 to TRBJ1-4; no clear D. Germline V gene lookup returns CDR1 MNHNS and CDR2 SASEGT. V was shortened by 2 bases and J by 0 bases, with 7 bases between the two germline ends. The length of the CDR3 is 15 residues. In DNA form, the CDR3 reads TGTGCCAGCAGTGAATCTGACTCAACTAATGAAAAACTGTTTTTT. It yields the protein CASSESDSTNEKLFF.

This chain uses TRBV4-1 with TRBJ1-4; possible D gene TRBD1, 5 bases. Germline-derived CDR1 and CDR2 are MGHRA and YSYEKL. Between the trimmed V and J ends, which lost 2 bases and 6 bases, there was a span of 13 bases. This CDR3 has 15 residues. The CDR3 loop reads CASSQLGTPDEKLFF. CDR3 nucleotides: TGCGCCAGCAGCCAACTCGGGACGCCGGATGAAAAACTGTTTTTT.

V gene TRBV6-1 combines with J gene TRBJ1-4; 11 positions agree with TRBD1. V shed 6 bases, J shed 8 bases, and the junction held 8 bases outside the gene matches. Germline V gene data show CDR1 as MNHNS and CDR2 as SASEGT. The CDR3 consists of 15 residues. In nucleotides, the CDR3 is TGTGCCAGCAGACCTGGACAGGGGGCATGGGAAAAACTGTTTTTT. Its protein is CASRPGQGAWEKLFF.

The chain recombines TRBV6-5 with TRBJ1-2, with 9 positions matching TRBD1. This CDR3 is built from 15 residues. Trimming at V came to 5 bases and at J to 5 bases, leaving 9 bases not matched to a gene. CDR1 is MNHEY, CDR2 SVGAGI, per germline. In nucleotides, the CDR3 is TGTGCCAGCAGTCCCAGACAGGGGGGGGAGTATGGCTACACCTTC. Its translation: CASSPRQGGEYGYTF.